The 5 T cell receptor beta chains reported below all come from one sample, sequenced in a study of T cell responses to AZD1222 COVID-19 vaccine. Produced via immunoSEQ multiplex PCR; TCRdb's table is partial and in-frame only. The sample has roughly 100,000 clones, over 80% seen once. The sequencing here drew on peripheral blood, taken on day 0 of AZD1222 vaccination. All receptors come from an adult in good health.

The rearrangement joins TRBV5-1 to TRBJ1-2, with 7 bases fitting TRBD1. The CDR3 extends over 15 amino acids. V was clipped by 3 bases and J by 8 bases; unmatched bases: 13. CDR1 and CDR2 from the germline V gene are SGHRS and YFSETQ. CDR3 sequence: CASSSGGSIVYGYTF. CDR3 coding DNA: TGCGCCAGCAGCTCAGGGGGGAGTATAGTGTACGGCTACACCTTC.

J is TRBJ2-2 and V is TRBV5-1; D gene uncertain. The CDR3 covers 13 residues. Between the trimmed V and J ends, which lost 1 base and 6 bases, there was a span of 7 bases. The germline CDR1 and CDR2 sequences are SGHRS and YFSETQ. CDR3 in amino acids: CASSLRVAGELFF. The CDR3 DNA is TGCGCCAGCAGCTTGCGAGTGGCCGGGGAGCTGTTTTTT.

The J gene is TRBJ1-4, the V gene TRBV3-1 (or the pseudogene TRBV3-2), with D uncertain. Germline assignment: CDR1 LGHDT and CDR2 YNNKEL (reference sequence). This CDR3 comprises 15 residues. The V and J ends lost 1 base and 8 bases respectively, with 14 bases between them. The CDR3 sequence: CASSQVVCQGEKLFF. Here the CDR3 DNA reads TGTGCCAGCAGCCAAGTAGTTTGCCAAGGGGAAAAACTGTTTTTT.

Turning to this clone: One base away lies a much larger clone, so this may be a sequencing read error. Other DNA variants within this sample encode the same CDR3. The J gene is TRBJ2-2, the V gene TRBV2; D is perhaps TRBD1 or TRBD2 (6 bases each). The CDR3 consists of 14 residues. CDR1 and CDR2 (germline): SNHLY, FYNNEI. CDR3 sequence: CASTESRGAGELFF. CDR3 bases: TGTGCTAGCACCGAAAGTAGGGGGGCCGGGGAGCTGTTTTTT.

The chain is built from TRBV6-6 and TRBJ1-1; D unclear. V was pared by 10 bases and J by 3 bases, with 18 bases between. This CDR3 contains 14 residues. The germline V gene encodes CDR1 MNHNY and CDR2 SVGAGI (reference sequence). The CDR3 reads CATRANKKDTEAFF. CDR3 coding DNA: TGTGCCACCCGGGCAAACAAAAAGGACACTGAAGCTTTCTTT.